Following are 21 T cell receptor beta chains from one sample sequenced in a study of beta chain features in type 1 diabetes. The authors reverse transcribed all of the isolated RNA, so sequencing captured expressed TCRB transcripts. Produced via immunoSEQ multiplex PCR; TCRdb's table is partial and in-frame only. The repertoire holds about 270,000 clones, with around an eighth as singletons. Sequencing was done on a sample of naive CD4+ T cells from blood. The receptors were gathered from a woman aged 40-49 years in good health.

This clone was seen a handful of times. CDR3 sequence: CASSVAGGYGELFF. CDR3 coding DNA: TGTGCCAGCAGCGTAGCGGGGGGTTACGGGGAGCTGTTTTTT. This rearrangement joins TRBV9 to TRBJ2-2; the match to TRBD2 covers 7 bases. The CDR3 runs to 14 residues. CDR1 is SGDLS, CDR2 YYNGEE, per germline. The V and J ends lost 0 bases and 7 bases, in that order; junction bases with no gene match: 3.

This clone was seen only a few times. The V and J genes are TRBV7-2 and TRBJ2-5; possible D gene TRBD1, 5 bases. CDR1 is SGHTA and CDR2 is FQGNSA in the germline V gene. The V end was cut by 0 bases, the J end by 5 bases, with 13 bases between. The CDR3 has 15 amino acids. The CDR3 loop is CASSLAGSRQETQYF. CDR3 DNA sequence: TGTGCCAGCAGCTTAGCAGGATCCAGACAGGAGACCCAGTACTTC.

CDR3 coding DNA: TGTGCCAGCGGTAGGGACAGATTTAATTCACCCCTCCACTTT. Its protein product is CASGRDRFNSPLHF. The chain joins TRBV6-5 to TRBJ1-6; 7 nucleotides align to TRBD1. The CDR3 length is 14 residues. V lost 8 bases and J lost 6; bases outside the gene matches: 7. Looked up from germline, CDR1 is MNHEY and CDR2 is SVGAGI.

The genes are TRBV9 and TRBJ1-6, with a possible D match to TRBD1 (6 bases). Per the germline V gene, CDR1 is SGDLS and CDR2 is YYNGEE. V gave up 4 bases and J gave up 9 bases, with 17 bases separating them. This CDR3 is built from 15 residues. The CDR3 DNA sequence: TGTGCCAGCAGCCCGCCAGGGGCGCGGAGTTCACCCCTCCACTTT. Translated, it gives CASSPPGARSSPLHF.

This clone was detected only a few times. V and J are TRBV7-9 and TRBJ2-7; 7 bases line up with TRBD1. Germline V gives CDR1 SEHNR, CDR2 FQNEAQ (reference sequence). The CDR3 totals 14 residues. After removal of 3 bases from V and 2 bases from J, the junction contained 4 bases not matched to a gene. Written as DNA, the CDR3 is TGTGCCAGCAGCTTCGGGACAGAAACCTACGAGCAGTACTTC. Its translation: CASSFGTETYEQYF.

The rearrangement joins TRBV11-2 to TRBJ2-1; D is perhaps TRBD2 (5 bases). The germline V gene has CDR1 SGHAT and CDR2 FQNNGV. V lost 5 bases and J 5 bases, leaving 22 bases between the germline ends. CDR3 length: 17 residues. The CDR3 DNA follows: TGTGCCAGCAGCCCTCGTCTAGCTCCGAACCTCGACAATGAGCAGTTCTTC. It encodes CASSPRLAPNLDNEQFF.

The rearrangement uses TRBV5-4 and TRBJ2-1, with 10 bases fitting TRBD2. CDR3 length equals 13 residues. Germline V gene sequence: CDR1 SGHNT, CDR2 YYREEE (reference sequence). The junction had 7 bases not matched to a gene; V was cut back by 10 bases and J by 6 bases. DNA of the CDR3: TGTGCCGCCACTAGCGGGGTTGGCAATGAGCAGTTCTTC. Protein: CAATSGVGNEQFF.

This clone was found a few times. The CDR3 region has the DNA TGTGCCAGCAGCGCCGACAGCGTTCGCCAAGAGACCCAGTACTTC. It yields the protein CASSADSVRQETQYF. The rearrangement joins TRBV5-4 to TRBJ2-5; weak D call: TRBD1 (5 bases). From germline, CDR1 is SGHNT and CDR2 YYREEE (reference sequence). The CDR3 consists of 15 residues. Between the trimmed V and J ends, which lost 4 bases and 1 base, there was a span of 14 bases.

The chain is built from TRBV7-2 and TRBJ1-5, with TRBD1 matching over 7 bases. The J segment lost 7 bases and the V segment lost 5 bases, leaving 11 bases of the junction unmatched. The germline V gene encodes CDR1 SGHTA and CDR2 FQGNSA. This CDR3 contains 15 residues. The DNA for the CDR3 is TGTGCCAGCAGCACTAACTCAGGGGGATGGCAGCCCCAGCATTTT. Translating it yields CASSTNSGGWQPQHF.

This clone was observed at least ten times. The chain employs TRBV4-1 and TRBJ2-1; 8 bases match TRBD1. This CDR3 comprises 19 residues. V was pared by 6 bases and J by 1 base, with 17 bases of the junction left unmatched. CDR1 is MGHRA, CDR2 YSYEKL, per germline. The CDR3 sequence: CASRPAPGQGFPSYNEQFF. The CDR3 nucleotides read TGCGCCAGCAGACCCGCTCCCGGACAGGGCTTTCCATCCTACAATGAGCAGTTCTTC.

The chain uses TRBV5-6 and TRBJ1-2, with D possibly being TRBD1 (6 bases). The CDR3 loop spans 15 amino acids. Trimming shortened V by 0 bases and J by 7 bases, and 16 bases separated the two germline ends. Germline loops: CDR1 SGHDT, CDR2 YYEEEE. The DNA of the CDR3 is TGTGCCAGCAGCTTGGTTGGGCAGGGGTGGGGTGGCTACACCTTC. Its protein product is CASSLVGQGWGGYTF. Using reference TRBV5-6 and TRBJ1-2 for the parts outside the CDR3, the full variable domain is DAGVTQSPTHLIKTRGQQVTLRCSPKSGHDTVSWYQQALGQGPQFIFQYYEEEERQRGNFPDRFSGHQFPNYSSELNVNALLLGDSALYLCASSLVGQGWGGYTFGSGTRLTVV.

The CDR3, as DNA: TGTGCCAGCAGTTACGAGGGCCCACCCTTTTTT. Amino acids: CASSYEGPPFF. This sequence joins TRBV6-5 and TRBJ1-4; D gene unclear. Per germline, CDR1 MNHEY and CDR2 SVGAGI. CDR3 length: 11 amino acids. Trimming removed 2 bases from V and 17 bases from J, with 12 bases in between.

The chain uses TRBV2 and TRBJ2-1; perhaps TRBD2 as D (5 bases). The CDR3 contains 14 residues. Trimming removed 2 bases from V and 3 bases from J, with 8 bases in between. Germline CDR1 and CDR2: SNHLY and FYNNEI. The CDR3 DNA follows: TGTGCCAGCAGTGAAACGGGGTTCTACAATGAGCAGTTCTTC. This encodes CASSETGFYNEQFF.

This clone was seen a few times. CDR3 in amino acids: CASSLWAGSSYNEQFF. The CDR3 bases are TGTGCCAGCAGCTTATGGGCGGGGAGCTCCTACAATGAGCAGTTCTTC. V usage is TRBV7-2 and J usage is TRBJ2-1; D perhaps matches TRBD2 (6 bases). Germline V gene sequence: CDR1 SGHTA, CDR2 FQGNSA. The ends were cut back, 2 bases at V and 0 bases at J, with 11 bases in the middle. The CDR3 extends over 16 amino acids.

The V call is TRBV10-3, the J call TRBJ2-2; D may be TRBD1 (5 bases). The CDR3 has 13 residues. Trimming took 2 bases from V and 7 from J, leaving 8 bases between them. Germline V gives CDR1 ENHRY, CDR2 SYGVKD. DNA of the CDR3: TGTGCCATCAGTGAGGAGCAGGGCGGGGAGCTGTTTTTT. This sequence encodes CAISEEQGGELFF.

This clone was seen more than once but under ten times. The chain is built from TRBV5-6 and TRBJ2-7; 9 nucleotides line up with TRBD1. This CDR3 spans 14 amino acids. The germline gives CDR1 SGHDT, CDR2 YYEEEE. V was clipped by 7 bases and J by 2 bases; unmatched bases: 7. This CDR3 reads CASGPGQGTYEQYF. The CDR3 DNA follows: TGTGCCAGCGGCCCGGGACAGGGAACCTACGAGCAGTACTTC.

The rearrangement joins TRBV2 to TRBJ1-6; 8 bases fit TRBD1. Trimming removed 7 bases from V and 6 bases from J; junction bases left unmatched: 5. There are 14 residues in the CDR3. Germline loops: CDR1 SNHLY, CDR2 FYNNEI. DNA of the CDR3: TGTGCCAGCACCGCGGACAGGGTTAATTCACCCCTCCACTTT. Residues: CASTADRVNSPLHF.

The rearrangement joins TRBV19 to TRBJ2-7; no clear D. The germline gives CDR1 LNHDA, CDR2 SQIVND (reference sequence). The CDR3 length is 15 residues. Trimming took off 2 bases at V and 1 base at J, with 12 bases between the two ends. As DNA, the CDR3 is TGTGCCAGTAGTATAATGAGATCCTCGTCCTACGAGCAGTACTTC. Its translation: CASSIMRSSSYEQYF.

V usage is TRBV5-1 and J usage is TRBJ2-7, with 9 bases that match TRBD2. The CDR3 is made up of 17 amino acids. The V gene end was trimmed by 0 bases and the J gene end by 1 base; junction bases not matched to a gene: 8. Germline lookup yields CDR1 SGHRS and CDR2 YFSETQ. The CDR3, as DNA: TGCGCCAGCAGCTTGGCCCAGACTAGCGGTGCTTCCTACGAGCAGTACTTC. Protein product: CASSLAQTSGASYEQYF.

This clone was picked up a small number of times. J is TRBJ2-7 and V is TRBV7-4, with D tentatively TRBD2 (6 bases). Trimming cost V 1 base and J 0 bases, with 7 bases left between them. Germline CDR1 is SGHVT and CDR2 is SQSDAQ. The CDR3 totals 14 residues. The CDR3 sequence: CASSLVGSSYEQYF. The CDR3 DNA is TGTGCCAGCAGCTTAGTCGGGAGCTCCTACGAGCAGTACTTC.

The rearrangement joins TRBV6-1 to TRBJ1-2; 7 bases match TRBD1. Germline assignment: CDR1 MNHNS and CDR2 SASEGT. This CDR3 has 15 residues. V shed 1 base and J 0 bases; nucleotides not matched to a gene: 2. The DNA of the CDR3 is TGTGCCAGCAGTGAAGGAGGGACAGCTAACTATGGCTACACCTTC. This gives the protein CASSEGGTANYGYTF.